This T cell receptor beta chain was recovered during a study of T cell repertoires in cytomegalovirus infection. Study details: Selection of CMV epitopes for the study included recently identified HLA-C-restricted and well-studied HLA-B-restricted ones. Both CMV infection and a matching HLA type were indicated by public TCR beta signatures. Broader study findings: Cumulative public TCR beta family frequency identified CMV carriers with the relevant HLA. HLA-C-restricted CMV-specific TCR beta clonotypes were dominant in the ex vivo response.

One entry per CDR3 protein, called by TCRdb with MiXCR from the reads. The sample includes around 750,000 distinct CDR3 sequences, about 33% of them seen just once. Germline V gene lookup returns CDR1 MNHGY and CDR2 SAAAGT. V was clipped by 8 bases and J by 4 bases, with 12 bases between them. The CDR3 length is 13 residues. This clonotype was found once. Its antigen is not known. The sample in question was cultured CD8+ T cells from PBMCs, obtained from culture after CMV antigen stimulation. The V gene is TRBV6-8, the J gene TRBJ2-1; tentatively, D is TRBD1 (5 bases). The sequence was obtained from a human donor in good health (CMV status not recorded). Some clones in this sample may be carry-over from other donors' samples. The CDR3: CASGKTAYNEQFF. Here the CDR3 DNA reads TGTGCCAGCGGGAAGACAGCATACAATGAGCAGTTCTTC.